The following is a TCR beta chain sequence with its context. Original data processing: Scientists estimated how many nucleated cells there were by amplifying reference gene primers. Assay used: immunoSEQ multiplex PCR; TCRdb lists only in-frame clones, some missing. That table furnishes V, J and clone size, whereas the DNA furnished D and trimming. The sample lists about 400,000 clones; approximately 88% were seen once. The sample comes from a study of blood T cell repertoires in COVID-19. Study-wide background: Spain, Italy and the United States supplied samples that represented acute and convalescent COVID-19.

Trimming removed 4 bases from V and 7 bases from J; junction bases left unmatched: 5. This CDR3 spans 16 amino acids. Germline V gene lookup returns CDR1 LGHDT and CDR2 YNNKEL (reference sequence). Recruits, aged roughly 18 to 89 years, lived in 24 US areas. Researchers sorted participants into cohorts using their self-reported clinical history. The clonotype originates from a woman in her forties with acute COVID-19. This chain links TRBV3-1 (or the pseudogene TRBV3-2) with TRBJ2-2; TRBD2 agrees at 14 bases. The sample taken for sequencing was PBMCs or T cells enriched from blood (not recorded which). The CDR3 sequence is CASSRGTSGGGGELFF. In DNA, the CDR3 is TGTGCCAGCAGCCGTGGGACTAGCGGGGGCGGCGGGGAGCTGTTTTTT.